Listed here are 29 T cell receptor beta chains from one sample, sequenced in a study of blood T cell repertoires in COVID-19. Profiled with immunoSEQ multiplex PCR; TCRdb holds only in-frame clones, not every one. Found here are roughly 73,000 clones, about 88% of them singletons; the top ten hold around 1.5%. The material sequenced was peripheral blood. These receptors came from a human donor in a cohort sampled during active COVID-19.

The J gene is TRBJ2-5, the V gene TRBV2; 7 nucleotides align to TRBD2. V was pared by 7 bases and J by 5 bases, with 7 bases of the junction left unmatched. This CDR3 spans 13 amino acids. Germline V gives CDR1 SNHLY, CDR2 FYNNEI. CDR3 amino acids: CASKRREGETQYF. CDR3 bases: TGTGCCAGCAAGCGGAGGGAGGGGGAGACCCAGTACTTC.

This chain joins TRBV19 and TRBJ1-5; TRBD1 might be the D (6 bases). The CDR3 has 16 amino acids. V was trimmed by 4 bases and J by 0 bases, leaving 13 bases between them. Germline CDR1 LNHDA, CDR2 SQIVND (reference sequence). Written as DNA, the CDR3 is TGTGCCAGTAGTAGGGGGGGCGAGCGTAGCAATCAGCCCCAGCATTTT. This sequence encodes CASSRGGERSNQPQHF. Full variable domain (outside the CDR3, taken from reference TRBV19 and TRBJ1-5): DGGITQSPKYLFRKEGQNVTLSCEQNLNHDAMYWYRQDPGQGLRLIYYSQIVNDFQKGDIAEGYSVSREKKESFPLTVTSAQKNPTAFYLCASSRGGERSNQPQHFGDGTRLSIL.

This chain joins TRBV6-6 and TRBJ2-5; D possibly corresponds to TRBD1 (6 bases). CDR1 MNHNY and CDR2 SVGAGI come from the germline V gene (reference sequence). V shed 2 bases and J shed 5 bases, with 12 bases lying between them. CDR3 length: 14 residues. The CDR3 nucleotides are TGTGCCAGCAGTTACCAGACAGGACAGGAGACCCAGTACTTC. The encoded protein is CASSYQTGQETQYF.

For the CDR3, the DNA is TGTGCCAGCAAGGGGGACAGGTCATACGAGCAGTACTTC. Protein sequence: CASKGDRSYEQYF. This rearrangement joins TRBV2 to TRBJ2-7, with TRBD1 identical over 8 bases. This CDR3 has 13 amino acids. The germline gives CDR1 SNHLY, CDR2 FYNNEI. Trimming cost V 7 bases and J 4 bases; bases outside gene matches: 6.

CDR3 loop: CASSARDIAGIKYEQYV. The CDR3 DNA is TGCGCCAGCAGCGCGCGTGATATAGCGGGGATAAAATACGAGCAGTACGTC. This sequence joins TRBV10-1 and TRBJ2-7, with 8 positions matching TRBD2. Germline assignment: CDR1 WNHNN and CDR2 SYGVQD (reference sequence). This CDR3 spans 17 amino acids. V was clipped by 6 bases and J by 4 bases; unmatched bases: 17.

This rearrangement joins TRBV6-5 to TRBJ1-1; TRBD1 aligns across 7 bases. CDR1 MNHEY and CDR2 SVGAGI come from the germline V gene. The CDR3 is 13 amino acids. V lost 5 bases and J lost 2; bases outside the gene matches: 2. The CDR3, as DNA: TGTGCCAGCAGTAGGGACAGTAACACTGAAGCTTTCTTT. Its protein is CASSRDSNTEAFF.

The V gene is TRBV5-6, the J gene TRBJ2-5; a possible D gene is TRBD2 (6 bases). V dropped 0 bases and J dropped 0 bases, with 9 bases sitting between them. Germline-derived CDR1 and CDR2 are SGHDT and YYEEEE. The CDR3 covers 15 residues. CDR3: CASSLGPGDQETQYF. CDR3 DNA sequence: TGTGCCAGCAGCTTGGGGCCGGGAGACCAAGAGACCCAGTACTTC.

The chain uses TRBV28 and TRBJ2-7; TRBD1 agrees at 7 bases. This CDR3 has 13 residues. From germline, CDR1 is MDHEN and CDR2 SYDVKM. With 5 bases clipped from V and 2 bases from J, the junction kept 3 bases outside the gene matches. The DNA for the CDR3 is TGTGCCAGCAGTCGGGACAGCCCCTACGAGCAGTACGTC. It translates to CASSRDSPYEQYV.

This chain connects TRBV3-1 (or the pseudogene TRBV3-2) to TRBJ2-6; no clear D. V was clipped by 4 bases and J by 0 bases, with 7 bases between them. Germline CDR1 is LGHDT and CDR2 is YNNKEL (reference sequence). The length of the CDR3 is 15 residues. CDR3 residues: CASSRQFSGANVLTF. Written as DNA, the CDR3 is TGTGCCAGCAGCCGGCAGTTCTCTGGGGCCAACGTCCTGACTTTC.

The V call is TRBV14, the J call TRBJ1-3, with TRBD1 matching over 7 bases. Germline V gene lookup returns CDR1 SGHDN and CDR2 FVKESK. The CDR3 totals 15 residues. Unmatched junction bases numbered 6, after V lost 4 bases and J lost 3 bases. The CDR3 nucleotides read TGTGCCAGCAGCCCGAGGGGGCTCCTTGGAAACACCATATATTTT. Encoded protein: CASSPRGLLGNTIYF.

This clone was seen a handful of times. The gene calls are TRBV6-5 and TRBJ2-7; 9 nucleotides line up with TRBD1. CDR1 is MNHEY, CDR2 SVGAGI, per germline. The J segment lost 8 bases and the V segment lost 4 bases, leaving 9 bases of the junction unmatched. The CDR3 is 14 residues long. The CDR3 DNA is TGTGCCAGCAGTTCCGAGACAGGGGGTTTGAAGCAGTACTTC. Amino acids: CASSSETGGLKQYF.

This clone was recorded once. The genes are TRBV9 and TRBJ2-7; a possible D gene is TRBD1 (6 bases). CDR1 SGDLS and CDR2 YYNGEE come from the germline V gene. Trimming took 4 bases from V and 6 from J, leaving 17 bases between them. This CDR3 region has 14 residues. DNA of the CDR3: TGTGCCAGCAGCCCCAGCCCAGTAGGGGGCGAGCAGTACGTC. This encodes CASSPSPVGGEQYV.

This chain connects TRBV5-1 to TRBJ1-1; D may be TRBD1 (6 bases). V gave up 0 bases and J gave up 1 base, with 10 bases separating them. The CDR3 loop spans 15 amino acids. Germline loops: CDR1 SGHRS, CDR2 YFSETQ. CDR3 loop: CASSLEQGANTEAFF. The CDR3 nucleotides are TGCGCCAGCAGCTTGGAACAGGGCGCGAACACTGAAGCTTTCTTT. The full variable domain, in which reference TRBV5-1 and TRBJ1-1 provide the parts outside the CDR3, is KAGVTQTPRYLIKTRGQQVTLSCSPISGHRSVSWYQQTPGQGLQFLFEYFSETQRNKGNFPGRFSGRQFSNSRSEMNVSTLELGDSALYLCASSLEQGANTEAFFGQGTRLTVV.

This chain joins TRBV19 and TRBJ2-3, with 11 bases lining up with TRBD1. Germline V gene lookup returns CDR1 LNHDA and CDR2 SQIVND (reference sequence). V dropped 8 bases and J dropped 4; count of bases not matched to a gene: 11. CDR3 size: 16 residues. The CDR3 DNA sequence: TGTGCCAGTGCCCTCGGACAGGGGGCGCGACCAGATACGCAGTATTTT. Its translation is CASALGQGARPDTQYF.

V gene TRBV29-1 combines with J gene TRBJ2-3, with TRBD2 as a possible D gene (7 bases). The CDR3 totals 13 residues. Germline values: CDR1 SQVTM, CDR2 ANQGSEA. With 7 bases removed from V and 0 bases from J, the gap between germline ends came to 11 bases. The CDR3 reads CSAGEGSTDTQYF. The CDR3 coding sequence is TGCAGCGCAGGGGAGGGTAGCACAGATACGCAGTATTTT.

V is TRBV27 and J is TRBJ1-4; 10 positions agree with TRBD1. The germline gives CDR1 MNHEY, CDR2 SMNVEV (reference sequence). J was trimmed by 7 bases and V by 6 bases; bases with no gene match: 11. The CDR3 spans 16 residues. This chain's CDR3 is CASRTSGQGDFEKLFF. In DNA form, the CDR3 reads TGTGCCAGCAGAACCTCCGGACAGGGGGATTTTGAAAAACTGTTTTTT.

The V call is TRBV12-3 or TRBV12-4, the J call TRBJ2-2, with 8 bases matching TRBD1. The trim removed 5 bases at V and 6 bases at J, leaving 2 bases unmatched. The CDR3 is 13 amino acids. CDR3 nucleotides: TGTGCCAGCAGTCGGACAGGGTCCGGGGAGCTGTTTTTT. It yields the protein CASSRTGSGELFF.

The chain carries TRBV7-9 and TRBJ2-3; D unresolved. This CDR3 has 15 residues. The germline V gene has CDR1 SEHNR and CDR2 FQNEAQ (reference sequence). V was trimmed by 0 bases and J by 4 bases, leaving 11 bases between them. Written as DNA, the CDR3 is TGTGCCAGCAGCTTAGCCACATCAAGCGCAGATACGCAGTATTTT. Encoded protein: CASSLATSSADTQYF. Full variable domain (remainder filled in from reference TRBV7-9 and TRBJ2-3): DTGVSQNPRHKITKRGQNVTFRCDPISEHNRLYWYRQTLGQGPEFLTYFQNEAQLEKSRLLSDRFSAERPKGSFSTLEIQRTEQGDSAMYLCASSLATSSADTQYFGPGTRLTVL.

The rearrangement links TRBV10-1 to TRBJ2-5; 9 positions agree with TRBD1. Germline loops: CDR1 WNHNN, CDR2 SYGVQD (reference sequence). The CDR3 contains 15 residues. V lost 3 bases to trimming and J lost 5 bases; unmatched junction nucleotides: 7. The CDR3 loop is CASSDGTGFEETQYF. The CDR3 DNA sequence: TGCGCCAGCAGTGACGGGACAGGGTTTGAGGAGACCCAGTACTTC.

Here the CDR3 DNA reads TGTGCCAGCAGCCCACAGGGCTTGAATGAAAAACTGTTTTTT. It codes for CASSPQGLNEKLFF. The rearrangement joins TRBV11-2 to TRBJ1-4, with a possible D match to TRBD1 (6 bases). The CDR3 contains 14 residues. CDR1 and CDR2 (germline): SGHAT, FQNNGV. V dropped 5 bases and J dropped 5 bases, with 12 bases sitting between them.

The V and J genes are TRBV7-3 and TRBJ2-7; D call uncertain. Germline V gene lookup returns CDR1 SGHTA and CDR2 FQGTGA. With 1 base removed from V and 3 bases from J, the gap between germline ends came to 7 bases. The CDR3 consists of 13 residues. The CDR3 spells CASSLNVGYEQYV. The CDR3, as DNA: TGTGCCAGCAGCTTAAATGTCGGCTACGAGCAGTACGTC.

The CDR3 DNA follows: TGCGCCAGCAGCCTGGGGGCGCCTCCCACAGATACGCAGTATTTT. Translating it yields CASSLGAPPTDTQYF. The rearrangement uses TRBV5-1 and TRBJ2-3; TRBD1 is a possible D gene (6 bases). V dropped 4 bases and J dropped 2 bases, with 14 bases sitting between them. Germline V lookup: CDR1 SGHRS, CDR2 YFSETQ. This CDR3 is 15 amino acids long.

J is TRBJ2-3 and V is TRBV5-1; D gene uncertain. V was shortened by 2 bases and J by 1 base, with 14 bases between the two germline ends. The germline V gene encodes CDR1 SGHRS and CDR2 YFSETQ. The CDR3 runs to 16 residues. CDR3 in amino acids: CASSFQTGSGTDTQYF. The CDR3 region has the DNA TGCGCCAGCAGCTTCCAAACGGGTTCGGGCACAGATACGCAGTATTTT.

The CDR3 reads CASSTQGVIADTQYF. The CDR3 DNA is TGTGCCAGCAGTACCCAGGGCGTTATAGCAGATACGCAGTATTTT. The V call is TRBV27, the J call TRBJ2-3; a possible D gene is TRBD1 (5 bases). This CDR3 is 15 amino acids long. V dropped 5 bases and J dropped 4 bases, with 16 bases sitting between them. Germline lookup yields CDR1 MNHEY and CDR2 SMNVEV (reference sequence).

The CDR3 protein is CASSFDGRGSLHF. The CDR3 DNA reads TGTGCCAGCAGCTTTGACGGCCGCGGAAGCCTCCACTTT. The chain has TRBV7-9 and TRBJ1-6, with D unclear. Deletions cut 3 bases from V and 15 bases from J, with 15 bases between. From germline, CDR1 is SEHNR and CDR2 FQNEAQ (reference sequence). This CDR3 is 13 amino acids long.

V is TRBV27 and J is TRBJ1-1; D is unclear. The germline V gene has CDR1 MNHEY and CDR2 SMNVEV (reference sequence). V was pared by 2 bases and J by 3 bases, with 7 bases between. The CDR3 spans 13 residues. CDR3 sequence (DNA): TGTGCCAGCAGTTTAATCGGGGACACTGAAGCTTTCTTT. The encoded protein is CASSLIGDTEAFF.

The CDR3 DNA reads TGTGCCAGCAGCTTAGTAAAGGGGGCTAACTCCTATAGCACAGATACGCAGTATTTT. This sequence encodes CASSLVKGANSYSTDTQYF. V gene TRBV7-9 combines with J gene TRBJ2-3, with 7 nucleotides matching TRBD1. J lost 0 bases, V lost 1 base, and 13 bases had no gene match. The CDR3 covers 19 residues. Germline CDR1 reads SEHNR; CDR2 reads FQNEAQ (reference sequence).

This sequence joins TRBV3-1 (or the pseudogene TRBV3-2) and TRBJ2-1; 8 bases match TRBD2. The germline V gene has CDR1 LGHDT and CDR2 YNNKEL (reference sequence). The V gene end was trimmed by 4 bases and the J gene end by 7 bases; junction bases not matched to a gene: 9. The CDR3 spans 15 residues. CDR3 in DNA: TGTGCCAGCAGCCTGGGACTAGTTATGACGAATGAGCAGTTCTTC. This encodes CASSLGLVMTNEQFF.

V and J are TRBV9 and TRBJ2-1, with D possibly TRBD1 on 6 matching bases. The CDR3 contains 15 residues. In germline, CDR1 is SGDLS, CDR2 YYNGEE. V was clipped by 8 bases and J by 5 bases, with 20 bases between them. CDR3 sequence (DNA): TGTGCCAGTACCCAGAGGGGGAGTGGGCACAATGAGCAGTTCTTC. Protein product: CASTQRGSGHNEQFF.